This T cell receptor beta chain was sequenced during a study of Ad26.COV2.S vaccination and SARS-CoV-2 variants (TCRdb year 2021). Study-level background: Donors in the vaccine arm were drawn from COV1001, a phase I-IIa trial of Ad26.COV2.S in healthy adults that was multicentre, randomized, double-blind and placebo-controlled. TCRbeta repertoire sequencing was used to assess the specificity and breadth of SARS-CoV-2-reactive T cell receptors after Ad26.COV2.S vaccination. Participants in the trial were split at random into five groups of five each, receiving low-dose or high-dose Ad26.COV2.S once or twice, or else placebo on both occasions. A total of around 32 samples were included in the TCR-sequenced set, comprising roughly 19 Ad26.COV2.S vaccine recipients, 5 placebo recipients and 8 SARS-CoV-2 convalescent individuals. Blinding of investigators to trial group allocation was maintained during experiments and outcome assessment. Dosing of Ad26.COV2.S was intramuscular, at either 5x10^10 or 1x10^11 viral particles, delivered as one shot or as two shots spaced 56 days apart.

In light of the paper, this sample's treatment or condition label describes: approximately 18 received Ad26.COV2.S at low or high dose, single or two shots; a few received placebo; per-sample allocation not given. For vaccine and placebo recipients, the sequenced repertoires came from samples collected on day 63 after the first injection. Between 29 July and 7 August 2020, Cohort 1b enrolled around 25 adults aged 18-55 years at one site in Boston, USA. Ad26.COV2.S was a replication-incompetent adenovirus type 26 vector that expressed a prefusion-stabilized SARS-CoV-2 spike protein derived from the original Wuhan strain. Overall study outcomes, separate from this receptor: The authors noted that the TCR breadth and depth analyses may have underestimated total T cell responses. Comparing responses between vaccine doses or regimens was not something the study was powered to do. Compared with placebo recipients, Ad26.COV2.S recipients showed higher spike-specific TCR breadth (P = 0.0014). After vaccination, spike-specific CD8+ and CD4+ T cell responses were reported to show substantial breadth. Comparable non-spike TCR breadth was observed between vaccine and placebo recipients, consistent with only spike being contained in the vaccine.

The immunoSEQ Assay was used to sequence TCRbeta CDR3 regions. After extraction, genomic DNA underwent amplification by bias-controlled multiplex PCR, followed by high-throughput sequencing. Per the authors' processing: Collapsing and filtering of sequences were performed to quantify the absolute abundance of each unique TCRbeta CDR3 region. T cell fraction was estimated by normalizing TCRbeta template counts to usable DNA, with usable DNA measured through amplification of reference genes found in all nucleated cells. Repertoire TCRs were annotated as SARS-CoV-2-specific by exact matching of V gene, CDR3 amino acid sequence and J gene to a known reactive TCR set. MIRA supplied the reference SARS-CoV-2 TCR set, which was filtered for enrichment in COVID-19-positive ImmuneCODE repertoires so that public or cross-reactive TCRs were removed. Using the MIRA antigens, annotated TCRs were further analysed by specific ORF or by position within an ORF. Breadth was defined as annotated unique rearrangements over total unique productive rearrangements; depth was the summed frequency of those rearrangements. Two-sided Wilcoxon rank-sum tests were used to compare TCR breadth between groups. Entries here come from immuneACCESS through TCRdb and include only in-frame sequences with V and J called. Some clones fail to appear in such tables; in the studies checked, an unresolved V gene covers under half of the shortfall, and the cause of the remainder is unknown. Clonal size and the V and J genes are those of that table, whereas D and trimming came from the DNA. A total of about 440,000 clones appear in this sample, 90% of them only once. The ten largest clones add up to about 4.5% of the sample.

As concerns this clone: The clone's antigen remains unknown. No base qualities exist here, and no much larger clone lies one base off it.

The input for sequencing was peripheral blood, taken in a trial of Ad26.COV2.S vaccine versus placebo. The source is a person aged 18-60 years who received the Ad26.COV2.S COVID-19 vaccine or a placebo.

The nucleotide sequence is TGTGCCAGCAGTTACTCGAGGGGTTCAACAGATACGCAGTATTTT. Translated, this gives CASSYSRGSTDTQYF. The V and J genes are TRBV6-2 or TRBV6-3 and TRBJ2-3; the D assignment is uncertain and may be TRBD1 or TRBD2, with 5 bases supporting each. Including cysteine and phenylalanine, the CDR3 has 15 amino acids. Left in the record is the CDR3 DNA by itself, 45 bases read in frame from the first base. CDR1 and CDR2 (MNHEY, SVGEGT) derive from the germline V gene. V lost 0 bases and J lost 3 bases; the stretch between them is 10 bases long.